These T cell receptor beta chains were read from a single sample in a study of T cell repertoires in aging, cancer and after chemotherapy. TCRdb re-called the multiplex PCR reads with MiXCR, one entry per CDR3 protein. The profile covers about 11,000 distinct CDR3 sequences, with around 40% appearing a single time and approximately 7.3% taken by the ten largest. The sample was blood. These receptors were obtained from a human donor in good health. Both conserved end residues are part of each CDR3. Each record gives: V gene, D gene, clone size, J gene, CDR3 protein, CDR3 DNA. A D gene is named only where the DNA matches it firmly. Size is stated for part of the rows, as once, few or many counts, or as a class when the clone is expanded.

>TRBV20-1|TRBD2|few|TRBJ2-7
CSATGLAGAHSYEQYF
TGCAGTGCTACAGGACTAGCGGGAGCTCATAGCTACGAGCAGTACTTC
>TRBV20-1|TRBD2|.|TRBJ2-5
CSAEGAGGGAETQYF
TGCAGTGCTGAGGGAGCGGGGGGCGGGGCGGAGACCCAGTACTTC
>TRBV12-3/TRBV12-4|.|.|TRBJ2-1
CASSFTPSQGHEQFF
TGTGCCAGCAGTTTTACCCCGTCACAGGGCCATGAGCAGTTCTTC
>TRBV7-2|TRBD2|.|TRBJ2-2
CASSLTGGGTGELFF
TGTGCCAGCAGCCTAACGGGGGGAGGAACCGGGGAGCTGTTTTTT
>TRBV29-1|.|medium-sized|TRBJ1-2
CSVEEVGFYTF
TGCAGCGTTGAAGAGGTGGGATTCTACACCTTC
>TRBV18|TRBD1|.|TRBJ1-6
CASSPPDRGSSPLHF
TGTGCCAGCTCACCACCAGACAGGGGTAGTTCACCCCTCCACTTT
>TRBV14|TRBD1|.|TRBJ2-1
CASSTGTGFYNEQFF
TGTGCCAGCAGCACCGGGACAGGGTTTTACAATGAGCAGTTCTTC
>TRBV7-2|TRBD1|.|TRBJ1-5
CASSLVTGMEQPQHF
TGTGCCAGCAGCTTAGTGACAGGGATGGAGCAGCCCCAGCATTTT
>TRBV20-1|TRBD2|.|TRBJ2-7
CSAIRGGDYEQYF
TGCAGTGCTATACGGGGGGGAGACTACGAGCAGTACTTC
>TRBV6-5|TRBD2|.|TRBJ2-1
CASSRSGTTTYNEQFF
TGTGCCAGCAGTAGGTCCGGGACTACCACCTACAATGAGCAGTTCTTC
>TRBV6-1|.|few|TRBJ2-7
CASSAPGLRSHEQYF
TGTGCCAGCAGTGCCCCAGGGCTCCGTTCCCACGAGCAGTACTTC
>TRBV28|TRBD1|.|TRBJ1-6
CASSLPDRAFGSPLHF
TGTGCCAGCAGTTTGCCAGACAGGGCTTTCGGGTCACCCCTCCACTTT
>TRBV20-1|.|.|TRBJ1-5
CSASAQRDQPQHF
TGCAGTGCTAGTGCTCAGAGGGATCAGCCCCAGCATTTT
>TRBV30|.|few|TRBJ1-3
CAWTGASSGNTIYF
TGTGCCTGGACAGGGGCGAGCTCTGGAAACACCATATATTTT
>TRBV4-1|.|.|TRBJ2-5
CASSLSSGGRETQYF
TGCGCCAGCAGCCTCTCGAGTGGGGGGCGAGAGACCCAGTACTTC
>TRBV6-5|.|few|TRBJ2-7
CASSYELGYEQYF
TGTGCCAGCAGTTACGAACTGGGGTACGAGCAGTACTTC
>TRBV19|.|.|TRBJ1-5
CASSIVLEDNQPQHF
TGTGCCAGTAGTATAGTATTAGAGGACAATCAGCCCCAGCATTTT
>TRBV30|.|.|TRBJ2-7
CAWDRGGGTPYEQYF
TGTGCCTGGGACCGGGGAGGGGGAACTCCCTACGAGCAGTACTTC
>TRBV6-4|TRBD2|few|TRBJ2-3
CASSDRGGVSTDTQYF
TGTGCCAGCAGTGACCGGGGGGGCGTCAGCACAGATACGCAGTATTTT
>TRBV7-2|.|.|TRBJ2-1
CASSLTGKANNEQFF
TGTGCCAGCAGCTTAACGGGCAAGGCGAACAATGAGCAGTTCTTC
>TRBV6-1|.|.|TRBJ2-3
CASRRGGTTDTQYF
TGTGCCAGCAGGAGGGGGGGGACCACAGATACGCAGTATTTT
>TRBV30|TRBD2|.|TRBJ2-3
CAWRTSGTDTQYF
TGTGCCTGGAGGACTAGCGGCACAGATACGCAGTATTTT
>TRBV6-1|.|.|TRBJ2-6
CASSVTRSTSGANVLTF
TGTGCCAGCAGTGTGACAAGGAGCACCTCTGGGGCCAACGTCCTGACTTTC
>TRBV15|.|few|TRBJ1-3
CATSRDGNTIYF
TGTGCCACCAGCAGAGACGGAAACACCATATATTTT
>TRBV7-2|.|few|TRBJ1-6
CASSLAAQINSPLHF
TGTGCCAGCAGCTTAGCAGCCCAGATTAATTCACCCCTCCACTTT
>TRBV28|.|.|TRBJ2-1
CASSLTRGDRVSGGDHEQFF
TGTGCCAGCAGTTTAACGAGGGGGGACCGGGTCTCAGGTGGGGACCATGAGCAGTTCTTC
>TRBV7-2|.|few|TRBJ2-1
CASSLGRRTVYNEQFF
TGTGCCAGCAGCTTAGGGCGCCGAACTGTATACAATGAGCAGTTCTTC
>TRBV24-1|.|few|TRBJ2-1
CATSAQINEQFF
TGTGCCACCAGTGCGCAGATAAATGAGCAGTTCTTC
>TRBV6-5|TRBD2|few|TRBJ2-3
CASRRTSGGIDTQYF
TGTGCCAGCAGACGTACTAGCGGGGGGATTGATACGCAGTATTTT
>TRBV12-3/TRBV12-4|.|once|TRBJ1-2
CASGIGKFGNGYTF
TGTGCTAGTGGCATAGGAAAATTCGGAAATGGCTACACCTTC
>TRBV6-5|.|few|TRBJ1-6
CASSDPGRSGPNTSNSPLHF
TGTGCCAGCAGTGACCCAGGGAGGTCAGGTCCAAACACGTCTAATTCACCCCTCCACTTT
>TRBV4-1|TRBD2|.|TRBJ2-7
CASSLTSGETYEQYF
TGCGCCAGCAGCCTGACTAGCGGGGAAACCTACGAGCAGTACTTC
>TRBV10-3|.|.|TRBJ2-3
CAIKGGIDTQYF
TGTGCCATCAAAGGGGGAATAGACACGCAGTATTTT
>TRBV2|TRBD1|.|TRBJ2-2
CASRAGTGNTGELFF
TGTGCCAGCAGAGCCGGGACAGGGAACACCGGGGAGCTGTTTTTT
>TRBV29-1|TRBD1|.|TRBJ2-1
CSARASTGVTSSNEQFF
TGCAGCGCTCGAGCGTCGACAGGGGTTACGTCCAGCAATGAGCAGTTCTTC
>TRBV29-1|TRBD1|few|TRBJ1-1
CSVKQGMGTEAFF
TGCAGCGTGAAACAGGGGATGGGCACTGAAGCTTTCTTT
>TRBV24-1|.|few|TRBJ2-1
CATSETNLDNEQFF
TGTGCCACCAGTGAGACTAATTTAGACAATGAGCAGTTCTTC
>TRBV12-3/TRBV12-4|.|few|TRBJ2-7
CASSPDRYSYEQYF
TGTGCCAGCAGTCCTGACAGGTACTCCTACGAGCAGTACTTC
>TRBV27|.|few|TRBJ1-6
CASRVRGRHSPLHF
TGTGCCAGCAGGGTCAGGGGTAGGCATTCACCCCTCCACTTT
>TRBV15|.|few|TRBJ1-2
CATSRSQLNYGYTF
TGTGCCACCAGCAGGAGCCAGCTAAACTATGGCTACACCTTC
>TRBV20-1|TRBD2|.|TRBJ2-7
CSALKRDYEQYF
TGCAGTGCTCTGAAGCGGGACTACGAGCAGTACTTC
>TRBV6-5|.|.|TRBJ2-7
CASSYDDTAYEQYF
TGTGCCAGCAGTTATGATGACACCGCCTACGAGCAGTACTTC
>TRBV29-1|.|medium-sized|TRBJ2-1
CSVEQGGNEQFF
TGCAGCGTTGAACAAGGTGGCAATGAGCAGTTCTTC